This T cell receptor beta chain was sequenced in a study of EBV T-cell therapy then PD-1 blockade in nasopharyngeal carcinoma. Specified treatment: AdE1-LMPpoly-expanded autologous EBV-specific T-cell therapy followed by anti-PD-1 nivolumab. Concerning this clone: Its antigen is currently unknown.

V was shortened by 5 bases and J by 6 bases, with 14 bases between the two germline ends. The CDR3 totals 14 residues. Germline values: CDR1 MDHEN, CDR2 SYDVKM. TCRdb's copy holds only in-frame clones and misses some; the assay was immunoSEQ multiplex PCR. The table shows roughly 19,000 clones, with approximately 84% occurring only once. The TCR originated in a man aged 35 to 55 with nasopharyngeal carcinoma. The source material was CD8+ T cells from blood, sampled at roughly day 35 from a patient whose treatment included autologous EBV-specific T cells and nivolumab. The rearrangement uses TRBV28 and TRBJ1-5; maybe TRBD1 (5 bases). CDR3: CASSNKGRVQPQHF. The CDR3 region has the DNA TGTGCCAGCAGTAACAAGGGGAGGGTTCAGCCCCAGCATTTT.